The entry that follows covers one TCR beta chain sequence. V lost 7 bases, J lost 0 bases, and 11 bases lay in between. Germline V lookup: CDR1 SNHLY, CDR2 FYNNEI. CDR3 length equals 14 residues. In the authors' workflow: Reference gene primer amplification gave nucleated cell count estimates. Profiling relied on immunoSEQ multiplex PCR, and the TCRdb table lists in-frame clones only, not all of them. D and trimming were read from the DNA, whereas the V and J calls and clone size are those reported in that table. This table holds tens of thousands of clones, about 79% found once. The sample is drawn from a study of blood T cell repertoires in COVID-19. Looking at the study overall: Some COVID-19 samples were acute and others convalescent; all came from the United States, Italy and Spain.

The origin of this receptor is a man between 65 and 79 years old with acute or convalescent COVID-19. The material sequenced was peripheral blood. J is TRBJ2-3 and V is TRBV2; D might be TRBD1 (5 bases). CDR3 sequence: CASTKDISTDTQYF. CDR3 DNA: TGTGCCAGCACCAAGGACATCAGCACAGATACGCAGTATTTT.